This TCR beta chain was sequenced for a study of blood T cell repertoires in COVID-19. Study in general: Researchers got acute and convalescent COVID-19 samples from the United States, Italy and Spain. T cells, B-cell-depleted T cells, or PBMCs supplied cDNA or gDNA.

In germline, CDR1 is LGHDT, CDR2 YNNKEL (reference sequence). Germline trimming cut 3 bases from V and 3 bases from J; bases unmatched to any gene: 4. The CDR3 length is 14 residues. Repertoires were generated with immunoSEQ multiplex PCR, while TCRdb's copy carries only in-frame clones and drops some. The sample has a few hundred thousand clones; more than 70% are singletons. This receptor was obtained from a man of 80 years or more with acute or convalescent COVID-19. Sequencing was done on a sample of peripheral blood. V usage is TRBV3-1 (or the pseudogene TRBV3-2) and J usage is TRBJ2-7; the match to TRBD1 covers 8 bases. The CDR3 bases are TGTGCCAGCAGCCATAAAGGGACAGGCTACGAGCAGTACTTC. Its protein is CASSHKGTGYEQYF.